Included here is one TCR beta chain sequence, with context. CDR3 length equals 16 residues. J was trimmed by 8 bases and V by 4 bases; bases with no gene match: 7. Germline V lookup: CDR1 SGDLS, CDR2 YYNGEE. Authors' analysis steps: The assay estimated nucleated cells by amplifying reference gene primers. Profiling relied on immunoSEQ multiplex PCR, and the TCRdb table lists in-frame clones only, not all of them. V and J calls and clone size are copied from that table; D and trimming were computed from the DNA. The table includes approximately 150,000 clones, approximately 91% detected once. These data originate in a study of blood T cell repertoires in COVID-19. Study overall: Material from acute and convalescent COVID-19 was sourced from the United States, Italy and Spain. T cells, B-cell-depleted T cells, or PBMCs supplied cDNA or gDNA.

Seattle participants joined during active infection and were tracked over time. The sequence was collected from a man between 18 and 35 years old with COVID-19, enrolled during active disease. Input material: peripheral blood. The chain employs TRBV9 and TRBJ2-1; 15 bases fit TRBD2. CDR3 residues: CASSQGLAGGEDEQFF. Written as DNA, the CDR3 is TGTGCCAGCAGCCAAGGACTAGCGGGAGGGGAGGATGAGCAGTTCTTC.